A single sample is the source of the 20 T cell receptor beta chains below, sequenced in a study of neurological immune-mediated disorders. TCRdb itself ran the 5' RACE reads through MiXCR, one entry per CDR3 protein. The table lists around 46,000 distinct CDR3 sequences, less than 2% of them singletons. Material for sequencing was PBMCs. The receptors were sampled from a woman between 35 and 50 years old with multiple sclerosis.

This clonotype occurred many times. The rearrangement links TRBV20-1 to TRBJ1-2; 7 bases line up with TRBD1. V shed 3 bases, J shed 6 bases, and the junction held 4 bases outside the gene matches. The CDR3 runs to 12 residues. Germline CDR1 is DFQATT and CDR2 is SNEGSKA (reference sequence). CDR3: CSASRRGDGYTF. The CDR3 DNA reads as TGCAGTGCTAGTCGCAGGGGGGATGGCTACACCTTC.

This clonotype was detected ten times or more. The J gene is TRBJ2-2, the V gene TRBV5-1; D unclear. This CDR3 region has 13 residues. Trimming removed 4 bases at V and 7 bases at J, with 11 bases between. Germline V lookup: CDR1 SGHRS, CDR2 YFSETQ. CDR3 sequence: CASSRGVGGELFF. For the CDR3, the DNA is TGCGCCAGCAGCCGCGGTGTCGGCGGGGAGCTGTTTTTT.

This clonotype was picked up many times. V usage is TRBV20-1 and J usage is TRBJ2-7; 13 bases are a match to TRBD2. CDR1 is DFQATT, CDR2 SNEGSKA, per germline (reference sequence). The V and J ends lost 2 bases and 2 bases, in that order; junction bases with no gene match: 6. The CDR3 has 16 residues. CDR3: CSARKGLAGIAYEQYF. The CDR3 DNA reads as TGCAGTGCTAGAAAGGGACTAGCGGGGATAGCCTACGAGCAGTACTTC.

The rearrangement joins TRBV29-1 to TRBJ1-2; no reliable D call. Germline V gives CDR1 SQVTM, CDR2 ANQGSEA. V lost 7 bases to trimming and J lost 2 bases, with 14 bases between them. The CDR3 is 13 amino acids. The CDR3 region has the DNA TGCAGCGCCGCCGTGGACTCCAACTATGGCTACACCTTC. Protein product: CSAAVDSNYGYTF.

This clonotype was counted ten times or more. This chain links TRBV20-1 with TRBJ2-1; 13 nucleotides align to TRBD2. There are 16 residues in the CDR3. From germline, CDR1 is DFQATT and CDR2 SNEGSKA (reference sequence). V trimming: 1 base; J trimming: 10 bases; junction bases outside the gene matches: 10. The CDR3 DNA sequence: TGCAGTGCTAGAGTCTCGGGGACTAGCGGGGTAGGGGAGCAGTTCTTC. Residues: CSARVSGTSGVGEQFF.

This clonotype was seen many times. The rearrangement uses TRBV20-1 and TRBJ2-1; TRBD2 might be the D (7 bases). The germline V and J ends were trimmed by 0 bases and 6 bases, with 12 bases remaining between them. Germline V gene sequence: CDR1 DFQATT, CDR2 SNEGSKA (reference sequence). This CDR3 has 14 residues. As DNA, the CDR3 is TGCAGTGCTAGAGATGGCGGGGGCTCCAATGAGCAGTTCTTC. Translation: CSARDGGGSNEQFF.

This clonotype appeared many times. V and J are TRBV27 and TRBJ1-2; tentative D call: TRBD1 (5 bases). V lost 5 bases, J lost 4 bases, and 11 bases lay in between. The CDR3 extends over 13 amino acids. Per the germline V gene, CDR1 is MNHEY and CDR2 is SMNVEV (reference sequence). The CDR3 spells CASSPGNGYGYTF. The CDR3 coding sequence is TGTGCCAGCAGTCCAGGGAACGGCTATGGCTACACCTTC.

This clonotype was found many times. The chain uses TRBV12-3 or TRBV12-4 and TRBJ2-2; perhaps TRBD1 as D (6 bases). With 3 bases removed from V and 4 bases from J, the gap between germline ends came to 9 bases. This CDR3 is built from 14 residues. The CDR3 region has the DNA TGTGCCAGCAGTTTGACAGGTGGCACCGGGGAGCTGTTTTTT. This sequence encodes CASSLTGGTGELFF.

This clonotype was observed at least ten times. The V and J genes are TRBV9 and TRBJ1-4; the D gene is possibly TRBD1 (6 bases). The CDR3 is made up of 16 amino acids. The V end lost 1 base, the J end lost 8 bases, and 18 bases lay between the germline ends. Germline V gene sequence: CDR1 SGDLS, CDR2 YYNGEE. The CDR3 here is CASSVSEGGVSEKLFF. The CDR3 bases are TGTGCCAGCAGCGTATCCGAGGGGGGGGTTTCGGAAAAACTGTTTTTT.

This clonotype was seen many times. The genes are TRBV5-1 and TRBJ2-1; 10 positions match TRBD1. Trimming at V came to 2 bases and at J to 9 bases, leaving 11 bases not matched to a gene. The CDR3 covers 16 residues. CDR1 is SGHRS and CDR2 is YFSETQ in the germline V gene. The CDR3 DNA is TGCGCCAGCAGCTTAAGGGACAGGGGACTTACTGGTGAGCAGTTCTTC. It translates to CASSLRDRGLTGEQFF.

This clonotype was seen ten or more times. The rearrangement uses TRBV5-1 and TRBJ2-7; weak D call: TRBD1 (7 bases). CDR3 length: 14 amino acids. Germline CDR1 and CDR2: SGHRS and YFSETQ. Between the trimmed V and J ends, which lost 3 bases and 5 bases, there was a span of 15 bases. CDR3 nucleotides: TGCGCCAGCAGCTGGTGGCAGGGGGAGGACGAGCAGTACTTC. Amino acid sequence: CASSWWQGEDEQYF.

This clonotype occurred many times. This chain joins TRBV10-3 and TRBJ2-1; 8 positions agree with TRBD2. This CDR3 contains 14 residues. V gave up 6 bases and J gave up 7 bases; unmatched junction bases: 8. The V gene's germline CDR1 is ENHRY and CDR2 SYGVKD. Here the CDR3 reads CAIRASGGDNEQFF. CDR3 nucleotides: TGTGCCATCAGGGCCAGCGGGGGAGATAATGAGCAGTTCTTC.

This clonotype has a count of ten or more. The V and J genes are TRBV27 and TRBJ2-1; the match to TRBD1 covers 7 bases. V lost 6 bases and J lost 5; bases outside the gene matches: 4. Per the germline V gene, CDR1 is MNHEY and CDR2 is SMNVEV (reference sequence). The CDR3 length is 13 residues. This chain's CDR3 is CASRTGSNNEQFF. CDR3 sequence (DNA): TGTGCCAGCAGGACAGGGTCCAACAATGAGCAGTTCTTC.

The sample holds many counts of this clonotype. This CDR3 is CSADGRGEGYNEQFF. The CDR3 nucleotides read TGCAGTGCTGATGGTCGGGGGGAGGGCTACAATGAGCAGTTCTTC. The V call is TRBV20-1, the J call TRBJ2-1; TRBD2 aligns across 7 bases. CDR1 DFQATT and CDR2 SNEGSKA come from the germline V gene (reference sequence). CDR3 length equals 15 residues. Unmatched junction bases numbered 10, after V lost 5 bases and J lost 3 bases.

This clonotype showed up many times. The chain is built from TRBV5-1 and TRBJ1-3; TRBD1 matches 8 bases. The germline V gene has CDR1 SGHRS and CDR2 YFSETQ. CDR3 length: 16 amino acids. The V gene end was trimmed by 2 bases and the J gene end by 3 bases; junction bases not matched to a gene: 7. CDR3 sequence (DNA): TGCGCCAGCAGCTTAGCAGGGGGCCTATATGGAAACACCATATATTTT. Translating gives CASSLAGGLYGNTIYF. Combining the CDR3 with reference TRBV5-1 and TRBJ1-3 gives the whole variable domain KAGVTQTPRYLIKTRGQQVTLSCSPISGHRSVSWYQQTPGQGLQFLFEYFSETQRNKGNFPGRFSGRQFSNSRSEMNVSTLELGDSALYLCASSLAGGLYGNTIYFGEGSWLTVV.

This clonotype was detected ten times or more. For the CDR3, the DNA is TGCAGTGGCCTGGGGCAAAACGAAAAACTGTTTTTT. As protein: CSGLGQNEKLFF. This chain connects TRBV20-1 to TRBJ1-4; possibly TRBD1 for D (5 bases). This CDR3 region has 12 residues. CDR1 DFQATT and CDR2 SNEGSKA come from the germline V gene (reference sequence). The germline V and J ends were trimmed by 7 bases and 8 bases, with 14 bases remaining between them.

The sample holds many counts of this clonotype. The chain employs TRBV16 and TRBJ1-1, with D perhaps TRBD1 (5 bases). This CDR3 spans 16 amino acids. Per germline, CDR1 KGHSY and CDR2 FQNENV. Deletions cut 1 base from V and 3 bases from J, with 15 bases between. Here the CDR3 DNA reads TGTGCCAGCAGCCAATTGTTGTCAGGGACTCACACTGAAGCTTTCTTT. It specifies CASSQLLSGTHTEAFF. Using reference TRBV16 and TRBJ1-1 for the parts outside the CDR3, the full variable domain is GEEVAQTPKHLVRGEGQKAKLYCAPIKGHSYVFWYQQVLKNEFKFLISFQNENVFDETGMPKERFSAKCLPNSPCSLEIQATKLEDSAVYFCASSQLLSGTHTEAFFGQGTRLTVV.

This clonotype was detected ten times or more. The genes are TRBV5-1 and TRBJ1-4, with a possible D match to TRBD1 (5 bases). Germline V gene lookup returns CDR1 SGHRS and CDR2 YFSETQ. V lost 4 bases and J 10 bases, leaving 14 bases between the germline ends. This CDR3 is built from 13 residues. Here the CDR3 DNA reads TGCGCCAGCAGCGCGGGGCCTGACGGAAAACTGTTTTTT. The encoded protein is CASSAGPDGKLFF.

This clonotype was counted ten times or more. V gene TRBV20-1 combines with J gene TRBJ2-7, with no clear D. CDR1 is DFQATT and CDR2 is SNEGSKA in the germline V gene (reference sequence). V was clipped by 5 bases and J by 4 bases, with 9 bases between them. The CDR3 extends over 11 amino acids. The CDR3 sequence is CSARLGYEQYF. The CDR3 nucleotides read TGCAGTGCTCGTCTGGGGTACGAGCAGTACTTC.

This clonotype was recorded many times. The chain joins TRBV25-1 to TRBJ1-5; D is possibly TRBD1 (5 bases). Germline CDR1 is MGHDK and CDR2 is SYGVNS. Trimming stripped 5 bases from V and 4 bases from J, with 6 bases between. The length of the CDR3 is 12 residues. CDR3 sequence: CASSYRNQPQHF. The CDR3 bases are TGTGCCAGCAGTTACAGGAATCAGCCCCAGCATTTT.